This T cell receptor (beta chain) was sequenced for a study of identical twins. Study-wide results and caveats: Beta out-of-frame twin sharing showed a weaker excess.

TCRdb used MiXCR to reprocess the 5' RACE reads, holding one entry per CDR3 protein. The data contain 500,000 or so distinct CDR3 sequences, around an eighth of them singletons. Everyone who gave samples was a healthy Caucasian. The sample holds many counts of this clonotype. As yet, its antigen is unknown. Germline CDR1 and CDR2: SGHRS and YFSETQ. V shed 4 bases and J 4 bases; nucleotides not matched to a gene: 2. The CDR3 is made up of 12 amino acids. The same specimen was also included in a second study, on yellow fever vaccine responses in identical twins.

The sequence was obtained from a woman under 30 in good health. Sequencing was done on a sample of CD4+ T cells sorted from blood. The rearrangement joins TRBV5-1 to TRBJ2-7, with TRBD2 matching over 7 bases. In DNA form, the CDR3 reads TGCGCCAGCAGCGGGGAGGGGTACGAGCAGTACTTC. This translates into CASSGEGYEQYF.